This record concerns one T cell receptor (beta chain) sequence. Its antigen is unidentified. The CDR3 end shows no conserved phenylalanine or tryptophan, and so a read error is likely. TCRdb called the reads again in MiXCR, with one record for every CDR3 protein. The data hold approximately 500,000 distinct CDR3 sequences, with 16% observed a single time. This specimen belongs to a study of T cell repertoires in cytomegalovirus infection. Turning to the study itself: Public TCR beta signature analysis indicated the presence of both CMV infection and matching HLA type. Study-level points and caveats: Dominating the ex vivo response were TCR beta clonotypes that were CMV-specific and HLA-C-restricted.

CDR1 and CDR2 from the germline V gene are MGHRA and YSYEKL. V shed 3 bases and J shed 9 bases, with 12 bases lying between them. CDR3 size: 13 residues. The material sequenced was CD8+ T cells from PBMCs. V and J are TRBV4-1 and TRBJ2-1, with D perhaps TRBD2 (5 bases). The TCR sequence derives from a human donor in good health (CMV status not recorded). Some clones in this sample may be carry-over from other donors' samples. The CDR3: CASSHSPEGEQFL. Written as DNA, the CDR3 is TGCGCCAGCAGCCACTCCCCCGAGGGTGAGCAGTTCTTA.